Listed below are T cell receptor beta chains from one sample, sequenced in a study of response to subunit inactivated influenza vaccine. Using its own MiXCR run on the RT-PCR reads, TCRdb lists one record per CDR3 protein. Of around 580,000 distinct CDR3 sequences listed, roughly 15% are singletons. Sequencing was performed on PBMCs from blood, taken roughly 12 days after vaccination. The source is a man between 50 and 59 years old who received an inactivated influenza vaccine. Both conserved end residues are part of each CDR3. The size entry is marked missing in some rows and otherwise reads once, few, many or a size class.

v_gene	j_gene	abundance	CDR3aa
TRBV12-3/TRBV12-4	TRBJ1-5	.	CASSPGNRVAQPQHF
TRBV25-1	TRBJ2-7	.	CASRKDRGYEQYF
TRBV28	TRBJ2-7	many	CASSRWAYEQYF
TRBV5-1	TRBJ2-5	few	CASSSPSGGGETQYF
TRBV28	TRBJ2-3	.	CASSFRAREADTQYF
TRBV7-7	TRBJ2-1	few	CASSKDRGSHNEQFF
TRBV5-1	TRBJ2-1	few	CASSLGEGPFYNEQFF
TRBV29-1	TRBJ1-2	.	CSVGTGIYGYTF
TRBV29-1	TRBJ2-3	few	CSVSTGQGTASTDTQYF
TRBV25-1	TRBJ2-5	.	CASRKDRRQEETQYF
TRBV28	TRBJ2-7	few	CASSPLGGSYEQYF
TRBV5-6	TRBJ2-1	.	CASSKGGEGLAYNEQFF
TRBV12-3/TRBV12-4	TRBJ2-3	many	CASSLGTSGTDTQYF
TRBV10-3	TRBJ1-5	.	CAISGQGNQPQHF
TRBV29-1	TRBJ2-5	.	CSVATGQETQYF
TRBV20-1	TRBJ2-7	few	CSAGMRVAGSYEQYF
TRBV18	TRBJ1-3	.	CASSTDGRVAIYF
TRBV20-1	TRBJ1-3	many	CSARGPPDGNTIYF
TRBV5-1	TRBJ2-1	few	CASSPGVGEQFF
TRBV12-3/TRBV12-4	TRBJ2-1	many	CASRTSGGAGEQFF
TRBV15	TRBJ2-1	few	CATSSARQGRRNEQFF
TRBV11-2	TRBJ2-2	few	CASSPTSGGTTGELFF
TRBV4-1	TRBJ1-2	.	CASSQGTGEVYGYTF
TRBV3-1	TRBJ2-1	.	CASSRDRGGSEQFF
TRBV5-1	TRBJ2-7	.	CASSLEQMGLVEQYF
TRBV5-1	TRBJ2-1	few	CASSLEKGASNEQFF
TRBV5-1	TRBJ2-3	few	CASSLSDFNQRTDTQYF
TRBV11-1	TRBJ2-1	few	CASSFSGSGNEQFF
TRBV29-1	TRBJ2-7	.	CSVSDGGYEQYF
TRBV20-1	TRBJ1-1	few	CSARDRQVNTEAFF
TRBV4-1	TRBJ2-5	few	CASSQVGGVETQYF
TRBV11-2	TRBJ2-5	few	CASSPYTFQETQYF
TRBV28	TRBJ1-5	many	CASSFPQVNQPQHF
TRBV10-3	TRBJ2-2	.	CAISEIGSRELFF
TRBV11-2	TRBJ2-7	few	CASSLALASREQYF
TRBV20-1	TRBJ2-1	medium-sized	CSASSGSFDNEQFF
TRBV7-9	TRBJ1-1	few	CASTDPIGGRTEAFF
TRBV27	TRBJ2-7	few	CASSLSAGTGYYEQYF
TRBV24-1	TRBJ2-1	.	CATSDRDRGSRNEQFF
TRBV25-1	TRBJ2-7	few	CASSEYGAGLSYEQYF
TRBV5-1	TRBJ1-1	.	CASSFGGRTGMNTEAFF
TRBV12-3/TRBV12-4	TRBJ1-5	many	CASSLRGSNQPQHF
TRBV29-1	TRBJ2-7	many	CSVEGTGYEQYF
TRBV3-1	TRBJ1-5	few	CASSRAGGGNQPQHF